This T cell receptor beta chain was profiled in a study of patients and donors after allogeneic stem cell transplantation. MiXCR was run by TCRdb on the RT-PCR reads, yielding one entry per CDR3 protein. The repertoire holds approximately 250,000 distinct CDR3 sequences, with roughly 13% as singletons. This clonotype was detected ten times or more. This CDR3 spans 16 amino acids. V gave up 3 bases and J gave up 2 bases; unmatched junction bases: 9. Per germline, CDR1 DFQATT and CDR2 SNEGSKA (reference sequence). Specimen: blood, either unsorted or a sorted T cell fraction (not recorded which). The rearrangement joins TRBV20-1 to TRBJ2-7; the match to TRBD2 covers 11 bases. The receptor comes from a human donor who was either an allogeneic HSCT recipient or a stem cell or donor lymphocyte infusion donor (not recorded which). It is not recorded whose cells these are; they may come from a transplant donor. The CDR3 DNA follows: TGCAGTGCTAGGGTTGACTGGACTAGCGGGCCCTACGAGCAGTACTTC. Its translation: CSARVDWTSGPYEQYF.